These 22 T cell receptor beta chains originate from one sample sequenced in a study of CD8 T cells in ankylosing spondylitis. TCRdb ran MiXCR on the 5' RACE reads and lists one entry per CDR3 protein. The sample records 230,000 or so distinct CDR3 sequences, 18% being singletons. Sequenced: blood, either unsorted or a sorted T cell fraction (not recorded which). These receptors were obtained from a male donor with ankylosing spondylitis or in good health (not recorded which).

This clonotype was counted a few times. The chain uses TRBV4-1 and TRBJ1-1; no definite D call. V lost 1 base and J lost 3, with 12 bases in between. CDR3 size: 15 residues. Germline CDR1 is MGHRA and CDR2 is YSYEKL. DNA for the CDR3: TGCGCCAGCAGCCAAGGGGGATCGTTGGACACTGAAGCTTTCTTT. It is translated as CASSQGGSLDTEAFF.

This clonotype occurred a few times. The rearrangement uses TRBV29-1 and TRBJ2-2; possibly TRBD2 for D (5 bases). With 7 bases removed from V and 1 base from J, the gap between germline ends came to 7 bases. CDR1 SQVTM and CDR2 ANQGSEA come from the germline V gene. The CDR3 runs 12 residues. Here the CDR3 DNA reads TGCAGCGGCCGGGGGAACACCGGGGAGCTGTTTTTT. Amino acids: CSGRGNTGELFF.

The V and J genes are TRBV19 and TRBJ2-1, with 10 bases identical to TRBD2. The germline CDR1 and CDR2 sequences are LNHDA and SQIVND (reference sequence). V lost 10 bases and J lost 7; bases outside the gene matches: 13. This CDR3 is 15 amino acids long. CDR3 nucleotide sequence: TGTGCCACTACCCGGGTAGCGGGAGGAGGTAATGAGCAGTTCTTC. Protein: CATTRVAGGGNEQFF.

The genes are TRBV7-9 and TRBJ2-2; 10 nucleotides match TRBD1. The length of the CDR3 is 17 residues. Germline V gene data show CDR1 as SEHNR and CDR2 as FQNEAQ (reference sequence). Unmatched junction bases numbered 6, after V lost 5 bases and J lost 0 bases. CDR3 DNA: TGTGCCAGCAGCCGCGACAGGGGGCTGGCGAACACCGGGGAGCTGTTTTTT. It translates to CASSRDRGLANTGELFF.

The rearrangement uses TRBV10-2 and TRBJ1-1; a possible D gene is TRBD1 (6 bases). The CDR3 consists of 13 residues. CDR1 WSHSY and CDR2 SAAADI come from the germline V gene. Deletions cut 10 bases from V and 4 bases from J, with 16 bases between. In nucleotides, the CDR3 is TGCGCCACTATCCCCGGGGGCGTCACTGAAGCTTTCTTT. Its translation is CATIPGGVTEAFF.

The chain recombines TRBV20-1 with TRBJ1-5, with 9 bases that match TRBD1. V shed 6 bases, J shed 1 base, and the junction held 7 bases outside the gene matches. This CDR3 spans 15 amino acids. The V gene's germline CDR1 is DFQATT and CDR2 SNEGSKA (reference sequence). The CDR3 bases are TGCAGTGCCTGGAGGACAGGGGAGAGCAATCAGCCCCAGCATTTT. Residues: CSAWRTGESNQPQHF.

This chain joins TRBV12-3 or TRBV12-4 and TRBJ2-1; 7 nucleotides align to TRBD2. This CDR3 is 17 amino acids long. The V segment lost 7 bases and the J segment 4 bases; nucleotides outside the gene matches: 16. CDR3 sequence (DNA): TGTGCCAGCACCGCGGCGGGGAGCGGGATGTCTTACAATGAGCAGTTCTTC. Translating gives CASTAAGSGMSYNEQFF.

This chain joins TRBV4-1 and TRBJ2-5; D tentatively reads TRBD1 or TRBD2 (5 bases each). Looked up from germline, CDR1 is MGHRA and CDR2 is YSYEKL. V gave up 8 bases and J gave up 1 base, with 14 bases separating them. The CDR3 is made up of 14 amino acids. The CDR3, as DNA: TGCGCCAGCCAGGGAGAGGGGCCCCAAGAGACCCAGTACTTC. Translating it yields CASQGEGPQETQYF.

CDR3 amino acids: CASTSGGSYEQYF. CDR3 sequence (DNA): TGTGCCAGCACCTCTGGGGGATCCTACGAGCAGTACTTC. The V gene is TRBV7-9, the J gene TRBJ2-7; perhaps D is TRBD1 or TRBD2 (5 bases each). CDR1 is SEHNR, CDR2 FQNEAQ, per germline (reference sequence). Trimming left V 7 bases short and J 1 base short, with 11 bases between. This CDR3 has 13 residues.

The table lists this clonotype with a few counts. J is TRBJ2-7 and V is TRBV6-1, with TRBD2 matching over 7 bases. This CDR3 region has 14 residues. J lost 0 bases, V lost 5 bases, and 4 bases had no gene match. CDR1 MNHNS and CDR2 SASEGT come from the germline V gene. As DNA, the CDR3 is TGTGCCAGCAGTCGTCGCGGGAGCTCCTACGAGCAGTACTTC. The encoded protein is CASSRRGSSYEQYF.

This clonotype was detected a few times. The chain uses TRBV24-1 and TRBJ2-1; D is possibly TRBD2 (5 bases). This CDR3 is 13 amino acids long. The V gene's germline CDR1 is KGHDR and CDR2 SFDVKD. Between the trimmed V and J ends, which lost 5 bases and 7 bases, there was a span of 11 bases. The CDR3 loop reads CATSAGVRNEQFF. The CDR3 DNA is TGTGCCACCAGTGCCGGGGTACGGAATGAGCAGTTCTTC.

This clonotype was seen repeatedly, ten times or more. J is TRBJ2-7 and V is TRBV29-1, with 7 bases matching TRBD1. Germline assignment: CDR1 SQVTM and CDR2 ANQGSEA. The CDR3 is made up of 12 amino acids. J lost 7 bases, V lost 6 bases, and 9 bases had no gene match. The CDR3 region has the DNA TGCAGCGTCGGGACAGCCGAAGTGGAGCAGTACTTC. As protein: CSVGTAEVEQYF.

This clonotype was seen more than once but under ten times. The chain carries TRBV12-3 or TRBV12-4 and TRBJ2-6; 11 positions match TRBD1. J gave up 3 bases and V 8 bases, and 6 bases lay outside the gene matches. The CDR3 runs to 16 residues. Here the CDR3 DNA reads TGTGCCAGCGACGGACAGGGGGCGCGTGGGGCCAACGTCCTGACTTTC. It translates to CASDGQGARGANVLTF.

The chain is built from TRBV10-3 and TRBJ1-6; D is ambiguous. The CDR3 is 15 residues long. The ends were cut back, 3 bases at V and 0 bases at J, with 6 bases in the middle. Germline lookup yields CDR1 ENHRY and CDR2 SYGVKD. The CDR3 protein is CAISDVRSYNSPLHF. The DNA for the CDR3 is TGTGCCATCAGTGATGTCCGCTCCTATAATTCACCCCTCCACTTT.

V gene TRBV5-6 combines with J gene TRBJ2-1; 13 bases line up with TRBD2. The J segment lost 6 bases and the V segment lost 4 bases, leaving 7 bases of the junction unmatched. The CDR3 extends over 16 amino acids. From germline, CDR1 is SGHDT and CDR2 YYEEEE. The CDR3 DNA reads as TGTGCCAGCAGCCAACGGACTAGCGGGAGCCGCAATGAGCAGTTCTTC. It yields the protein CASSQRTSGSRNEQFF.

This clonotype came up many times. The chain employs TRBV5-1 and TRBJ2-1; D is ambiguous. The CDR3 has 16 residues. Germline CDR1 and CDR2: SGHRS and YFSETQ. V lost 4 bases to trimming and J lost 2 bases, with 16 bases between them. CDR3 bases: TGCGCCAGCAGCCTCCAGTGGGCCGGGCCCTACAATGAGCAGTTCTTC. Protein: CASSLQWAGPYNEQFF.

This clonotype has more than one count but fewer than ten. This chain joins TRBV6-2 or TRBV6-3 and TRBJ2-1; no definite D call. The CDR3 runs to 15 residues. Germline CDR1 is MNHEY and CDR2 is SVGEGT. Trimming removed 4 bases at V and 5 bases at J, with 15 bases between. The CDR3 coding sequence is TGTGCCAGCAGTTCTACGATCCCACCAAACAATGAGCAGTTCTTC. It codes for CASSSTIPPNNEQFF.

CDR3 loop: CATSLTGGLYNEQFF. The DNA for the CDR3 is TGTGCCACCAGCCTAACAGGGGGCCTTTACAATGAGCAGTTCTTC. The V gene is TRBV24-1, the J gene TRBJ2-1, with 9 positions matching TRBD1. J gave up 4 bases and V 7 bases, and 7 bases lay outside the gene matches. Germline loops: CDR1 KGHDR, CDR2 SFDVKD. The CDR3 runs 15 residues.

The chain joins TRBV29-1 to TRBJ2-1; 11 bases match TRBD2. This CDR3 comprises 14 residues. Trimming at V came to 2 bases and at J to 7 bases, leaving 4 bases not matched to a gene. In germline, CDR1 is SQVTM, CDR2 ANQGSEA. This CDR3 is CSVELAGGVNEQFF. CDR3 DNA: TGCAGCGTTGAACTAGCGGGAGGTGTAAATGAGCAGTTCTTC.

This clonotype was counted many times. The V call is TRBV5-1, the J call TRBJ1-1, with TRBD1 matching over 10 bases. CDR1 and CDR2 from the germline V gene are SGHRS and YFSETQ. CDR3 size: 15 residues. The ends lost 3 bases at V and 6 bases at J; junction bases unmatched: 8. CDR3 nucleotides: TGCGCCAGCAGCTACCGACAGGGGGCGGTATCTGAAGCTTTCTTT. This translates into CASSYRQGAVSEAFF. The whole variable domain, filled in from reference TRBV5-1 and TRBJ1-1, reads KAGVTQTPRYLIKTRGQQVTLSCSPISGHRSVSWYQQTPGQGLQFLFEYFSETQRNKGNFPGRFSGRQFSNSRSEMNVSTLELGDSALYLCASSYRQGAVSEAFFGQGTRLTVV.

V and J are TRBV15 and TRBJ2-5; the match to TRBD1 covers 10 bases. Trimming at V came to 0 bases and at J to 5 bases, leaving 3 bases not matched to a gene. CDR3 length: 15 amino acids. CDR1 LNHNV and CDR2 YYDKDF come from the germline V gene (reference sequence). The CDR3 nucleotides read TGTGCCACCAGCAGAGATAGGACAGGGGGGGAGACCCAGTACTTC. Amino acids: CATSRDRTGGETQYF.

The V and J genes are TRBV7-2 and TRBJ2-2; D gene uncertain. Germline assignment: CDR1 SGHTA and CDR2 FQGNSA. V was cut by 1 base and J by 2 bases, with 8 bases left in between. The CDR3 has 15 amino acids. CDR3 nucleotide sequence: TGTGCCAGCAGCTTAGGCTTGCTTAACACCGGGGAGCTGTTTTTT. As protein: CASSLGLLNTGELFF.